A single sample gave rise to the 13 T cell receptor beta chains below, sequenced in a study of T cell responses to AZD1222 COVID-19 vaccine (dated by TCRdb to the early 2020s). Library generation was performed with the immunoSEQ multiplex PCR assay. Imported from immuneACCESS, the table was reduced by TCRdb to in-frame sequences with V and J called. These copies leave out some clones; in studies compared against another copy, an unresolved V gene accounts for under half, and the cause of the remainder is not known. This sample gives 150,000 to 160,000 clones in total; 87% of them show up just once. The top ten clonotypes cover over 8% of the sample. Read against the paper, the sample's time point label means: about 28 days (+/-7) after the second vaccine dose. The material sequenced was peripheral blood, taken 28 days after the second AZD1222 dose. All receptors come from an adult who received the AZD1222 COVID-19 vaccine.

A single count supports this clone. The chain couples TRBV19 to TRBJ1-4, with TRBD1 as a possible D gene (5 bases). Germline V gene data show CDR1 as LNHDA and CDR2 as SQIVND (reference sequence). Trimming removed 6 bases from V and 5 bases from J, with 19 bases in between. There are 16 residues in the CDR3. As DNA, the CDR3 is TGTGCCAGTAGCCCCGGAAGAGGGGCGCCGAATGAAAAACTGTTTTTT. Its protein is CASSPGRGAPNEKLFF.

V is TRBV5-1 and J is TRBJ1-1, with no clear D. With 0 bases removed from V and 5 bases from J, the gap between germline ends came to 8 bases. Germline-derived CDR1 and CDR2 are SGHRS and YFSETQ. CDR3 length: 13 amino acids. Written as DNA, the CDR3 is TGCGCCAGCAGCTTGGACATACGGACTGAAGCTTTCTTT. As protein: CASSLDIRTEAFF.

This clone was counted once. CDR3 DNA: TGTGCCAGCTCACCAATGCGGGCTCAAGAGACCCAGTACTTC. Translation: CASSPMRAQETQYF. The gene calls are TRBV18 and TRBJ2-5; weak D call: TRBD2 (5 bases). Germline CDR1 KGHSH, CDR2 LQKENI. Trimming took off 2 bases at V and 2 bases at J, with 9 bases between the two ends. This CDR3 has 14 residues.

The table lists this clone with a few counts. This chain connects TRBV2 to TRBJ1-1; 7 bases fit TRBD1. The ends lost 6 bases at V and 3 bases at J; junction bases unmatched: 7. This CDR3 contains 14 residues. In germline, CDR1 is SNHLY, CDR2 FYNNEI. For the CDR3, the DNA is TGTGCCAGCAGCTACAGGGGATCGGACACTGAAGCTTTCTTT. Protein sequence: CASSYRGSDTEAFF.

The CDR3 nucleotides read TGCAGTTTGCTTGTGGCAGATACGCAGTATTTT. As protein: CSLLVADTQYF. The chain combines TRBV20-1 with TRBJ2-3; D is unclear. The CDR3 is made up of 11 amino acids. Germline V lookup: CDR1 DFQATT, CDR2 SNEGSKA (reference sequence). Deletions cut 8 bases from V and 4 bases from J, with 10 bases between.

J is TRBJ2-7 and V is TRBV7-9; D not certain. V lost 7 bases, J lost 2 bases, and 12 bases lay in between. Per the germline V gene, CDR1 is SEHNR and CDR2 is FQNEAQ (reference sequence). The CDR3 consists of 13 residues. CDR3 residues: CASTLSGAYEQYF. The CDR3 nucleotides read TGTGCCAGCACCCTCTCCGGCGCCTACGAGCAGTACTTC. The entire variable domain, with the rest obtained from reference TRBV7-9 and TRBJ2-7, is as follows: DTGVSQNPRHKITKRGQNVTFRCDPISEHNRLYWYRQTLGQGPEFLTYFQNEAQLEKSRLLSDRFSAERPKGSFSTLEIQRTEQGDSAMYLCASTLSGAYEQYFGPGTRLTVT.

The chain combines TRBV19 with TRBJ1-1, with a tentative D call TRBD1 (5 bases). Per germline, CDR1 LNHDA and CDR2 SQIVND (reference sequence). CDR3 size: 15 residues. V lost 2 bases and J 0 bases, leaving 10 bases between the germline ends. This CDR3 is CASSITWGMNTEAFF. In nucleotides, the CDR3 is TGTGCCAGTAGTATAACCTGGGGGATGAACACTGAAGCTTTCTTT.

The chain carries TRBV15 and TRBJ2-1; D is ambiguous. Germline lookup yields CDR1 LNHNV and CDR2 YYDKDF (reference sequence). Trimming removed 0 bases at V and 6 bases at J, with 3 bases between. The CDR3 extends over 12 amino acids. The CDR3 coding sequence is TGTGCCACCAGCAGAGATCGCAATGAGCAGTTCTTC. As protein: CATSRDRNEQFF.

This clone was recorded many times. CDR3 region: CASLIAGANVLTF. The CDR3 nucleotides are TGTGCCAGCCTTATCGCTGGGGCCAACGTCCTGACTTTC. The chain combines TRBV7-2 with TRBJ2-6; D gene ambiguous. CDR1 SGHTA and CDR2 FQGNSA come from the germline V gene. CDR3 length equals 13 residues. V was clipped by 8 bases and J by 2 bases, with 7 bases between them.

The J gene is TRBJ1-1, the V gene TRBV27; 8 nucleotides agree with TRBD1. Germline CDR1 MNHEY, CDR2 SMNVEV (reference sequence). The junction had 8 bases not matched to a gene; V was cut back by 3 bases and J by 11 bases. This CDR3 spans 13 amino acids. CDR3 protein: CASSLYLQGEAFF. The CDR3 nucleotides read TGTGCCAGCAGTTTGTACCTACAGGGGGAGGCTTTCTTT.

This clone showed up just once. The CDR3 nucleotides are TGCGCCAGCAGCACAGGGAACGATGAGCAGTTCTTC. Translated, it gives CASSTGNDEQFF. V is TRBV5-1 and J is TRBJ2-1; D is perhaps TRBD1 (6 bases). From germline, CDR1 is SGHRS and CDR2 YFSETQ. The CDR3 extends over 12 amino acids. V lost 4 bases, J lost 8 bases, and 10 bases lay in between.

The chain employs TRBV9 and TRBJ2-5; 9 nucleotides line up with TRBD2. The CDR3 covers 16 residues. The J segment lost 2 bases and the V segment lost 5 bases, leaving 10 bases of the junction unmatched. Germline V CDR1 and CDR2: SGDLS, YYNGEE. As DNA, the CDR3 is TGTGCCAGCAGTTCCGATAGCGGGAGCGGGCAAGAGACCCAGTACTTC. Translating it yields CASSSDSGSGQETQYF.

The chain recombines TRBV25-1 with TRBJ2-7, with TRBD2 identical over 7 bases. Germline-derived CDR1 and CDR2 are MGHDK and SYGVNS. The CDR3 is 18 amino acids. J lost 4 bases, V lost 3 bases, and 18 bases had no gene match. This CDR3 is CASSEFTPGLPPPYEQYF. In DNA form, the CDR3 reads TGTGCCAGCAGTGAGTTTACCCCGGGACTACCACCTCCTTACGAGCAGTACTTC.